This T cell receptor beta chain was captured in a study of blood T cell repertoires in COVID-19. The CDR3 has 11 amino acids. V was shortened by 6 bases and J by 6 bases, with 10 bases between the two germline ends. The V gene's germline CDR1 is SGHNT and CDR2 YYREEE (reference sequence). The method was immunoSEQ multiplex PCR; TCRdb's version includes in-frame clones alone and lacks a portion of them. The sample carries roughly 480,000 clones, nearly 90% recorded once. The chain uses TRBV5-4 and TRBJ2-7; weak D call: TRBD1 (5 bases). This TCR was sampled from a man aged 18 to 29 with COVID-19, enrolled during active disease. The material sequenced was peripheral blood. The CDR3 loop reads CASTQGSEQYF. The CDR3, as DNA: TGTGCCAGCACCCAGGGTTCCGAGCAGTACTTC.